This is a list of T cell receptor beta chains from one sample in a study of OX40 agonist ivuxolimab in advanced cancers. Clones were sequenced by immunoSEQ multiplex PCR, and TCRdb holds only the in-frame ones, with some missing. The sample includes around 83,000 clones, roughly nine tenths of them seen just once. The material was CD4+ or CD8+ T cells sorted from blood, obtained in a trial of the OX40 agonist ivuxolimab. These receptors originate from an adult with an advanced solid tumor such as melanoma, head and neck, liver or kidney cancer. Each CDR3 is given with its conserved first and last residue. The D gene is left open where the match is weak. Rows give clone size only sometimes, using once, few, many, or a class for an expanded clone.

CASSRGPEGNEQFF,TGTGCCAGCTCCAGGGGGCCGGAGGGCAATGAGCAGTTCTTC,NA,TRBJ2-1,TRBV9,TRBD1
CASSSQTNSYEQYF,TGTGCCAGCAGTTCTCAGACGAACTCCTACGAGCAGTACTTC,NA,TRBJ2-7,TRBV27,NA
CASSPLDRKGYQPQHF,TGTGCCAGCAGTCCTTTAGACAGAAAGGGGTATCAGCCCCAGCATTTT,NA,TRBJ1-5,TRBV28,NA
CAIRRGLGSTDTQYF,TGTGCCATCAGGAGGGGGCTAGGAAGCACAGATACGCAGTATTTT,once,TRBJ2-3,TRBV10-3,TRBD1
CASTTQGQTYGYTF,TGTGCCAGCACGACACAGGGGCAAACCTATGGCTACACCTTC,NA,TRBJ1-2,TRBV7-9,TRBD1
CASSSMGQGSEKLFF,TGTGCCAGCAGTTCCATGGGACAGGGCAGCGAAAAACTGTTTTTT,NA,TRBJ1-4,TRBV28,TRBD1
CASSLGPSSTDTQYF,TGCGCCAGCAGCTTGGGGCCTTCCAGCACAGATACGCAGTATTTT,NA,TRBJ2-3,TRBV5-1,NA
CSAIGVETQYF,TGCAGTGCTATTGGCGTCGAGACCCAGTACTTC,NA,TRBJ2-5,TRBV20-1,NA
CASSLSGSVNEQYF,TGTGCCAGCAGCCTTAGCGGGAGTGTCAACGAGCAGTACTTC,few,TRBJ2-7,TRBV7-2,TRBD2
CASRSSGIGTGELFF,TGTGCCAGTAGGAGTAGCGGGATTGGCACCGGGGAGCTGTTTTTT,NA,TRBJ2-2,TRBV19,TRBD2
CASSLSGAYGYTF,TGTGCCAGCAGTTTATCGGGGGCCTATGGCTACACCTTC,NA,TRBJ1-2,TRBV28,NA
CASSPLPAIEQYF,TGTGCCAGCAGCCCATTACCCGCGATAGAGCAGTACTTC,NA,TRBJ2-7,TRBV7-2,NA
CASSPRQSYGYTF,TGTGCCAGCTCACCAAGACAATCCTATGGCTACACCTTC,NA,TRBJ1-2,TRBV18,NA
CASRDRELTIEAFF,TGTGCCAGCAGGGACAGGGAATTGACTATCGAAGCTTTCTTT,NA,TRBJ1-1,TRBV6-1,TRBD1
CASSLSGQGDNQPQHF,TGTGCCAGCAGTTTATCGGGACAGGGAGACAATCAGCCCCAGCATTTT,NA,TRBJ1-5,TRBV28,TRBD1
CASTLASGSYEQYF,TGTGCCAGCACCCTCGCTAGCGGCTCCTACGAGCAGTACTTC,NA,TRBJ2-7,TRBV11-1,TRBD2
CASSPGGNTGELFF,TGTGCCAGCTCACCAGGCGGAAACACCGGGGAGCTGTTTTTT,NA,TRBJ2-2,TRBV18,NA
CASKWGIQETQYF,TGTGCCAGCAAGTGGGGGATACAAGAGACCCAGTACTTC,NA,TRBJ2-5,TRBV2,NA
CASSQGSAGGGGQETQYF,TGTGCCAGCAGCCAAGGTTCGGCCGGGGGAGGGGGCCAAGAGACCCAGTACTTC,NA,TRBJ2-5,TRBV4-2,NA
CASSPDRLGNTIYF,TGTGCCAGCTCACCAGACAGGCTGGGAAACACCATATATTTT,NA,TRBJ1-3,TRBV18,NA
CASSWRGELFF,TGTGCCAGCAGCTGGCGGGGGGAGCTGTTTTTT,NA,TRBJ2-2,TRBV5-4,NA
CASSLTITVTSPTYEQYF,TGTGCCAGCAGCTTGACCATTACGGTGACTAGTCCAACCTACGAGCAGTACTTC,NA,TRBJ2-7,TRBV11-2,NA
CASSKEGTGGAYSGNTIYF,TGCGCCAGCAGCAAGGAAGGGACAGGGGGAGCCTACTCTGGAAACACCATATATTTT,NA,TRBJ1-3,TRBV5-1,TRBD1
CASSLYGGGYTF,TGTGCCAGCAGTTTATACGGCGGTGGCTACACCTTC,few,TRBJ1-2,TRBV28,NA
CASSEPVGEQYF,TGTGCCAGCAGTGAACCTGTGGGGGAGCAGTACTTC,NA,TRBJ2-7,TRBV25-1,NA
CATSYGAVYEQYF,TGTGCCACCTCCTATGGGGCCGTGTACGAGCAGTACTTC,NA,TRBJ2-7,TRBV7-2,NA
CASSGNTIYF,TGTGCCAGCTCTGGAAACACCATATATTTT,NA,TRBJ1-3,TRBV25-1,NA
CTAGEATEAFF,TGCACCGCGGGGGAGGCCACTGAAGCTTTCTTT,NA,TRBJ1-1,TRBV29-1,NA
CASSLGTGNTIYF,TGTGCTAGCAGCTTAGGTACCGGAAACACCATATATTTT,NA,TRBJ1-3,TRBV7-7,NA
CASSRDTETNEKLFF,TGTGCCAGCTCACGAGACACGGAAACTAATGAAAAACTGTTTTTT,NA,TRBJ1-4,TRBV18,NA
CASSLGTGVVGYTF,TGTGCCAGCAGTCTCGGGACAGGGGTTGTTGGCTACACCTTC,NA,TRBJ1-2,TRBV28,TRBD1
CASRSRESSYNSPLHF,TGTGCCAGCAGGAGTAGGGAGAGCTCCTATAATTCACCCCTCCACTTT,once,TRBJ1-6,TRBV2,NA
CASSLFEGNQPQHF,TGTGCCAGCTCACTGTTCGAGGGCAATCAGCCCCAGCATTTT,NA,TRBJ1-5,TRBV18,NA
CASSQASLPGGYTF,TGTGCCAGCAGCCAGGCCTCACTCCCGGGCGGCTACACCTTC,NA,TRBJ1-2,TRBV4-2,NA
CASSLDRVVSGYTF,TGTGCCAGCAGCTTGGACAGGGTTGTCTCTGGCTACACCTTC,NA,TRBJ1-2,TRBV5-6,NA
CASSLTSGSYNEQFF,TGTGCCAGCAGCTTGACTAGCGGGAGCTACAATGAGCAGTTCTTC,NA,TRBJ2-1,TRBV11-2,TRBD2
CASSLRGLAGGDTQYF,TGTGCCAGCAGCTTGCGCGGACTAGCGGGAGGAGATACGCAGTATTTT,NA,TRBJ2-3,TRBV7-9,TRBD2
CASTTGPQETQYF,TGTGCCAGCACTACAGGCCCCCAAGAGACCCAGTACTTC,NA,TRBJ2-5,TRBV28,NA
CAISRDSYEQYF,TGTGCCATCAGTCGGGACAGCTACGAGCAGTACTTC,NA,TRBJ2-7,TRBV10-3,TRBD1
CASSSQGYSNQPQHF,TGTGCCAGCAGTAGCCAGGGATATAGCAATCAGCCCCAGCATTTT,few,TRBJ1-5,TRBV2,NA
CASSPDRAPRNTEAFF,TGTGCCAGCAGCCCGGACAGGGCCCCACGGAACACTGAAGCTTTCTTT,NA,TRBJ1-1,TRBV27,TRBD1
CASSRGPYSSNQPQHF,TGCGCCAGCAGCCGCGGGCCCTATTCATCCAATCAGCCCCAGCATTTT,NA,TRBJ1-5,TRBV10-1,NA
CASRYSNQPQHF,TGTGCCAGCAGATATAGCAATCAGCCCCAGCATTTT,NA,TRBJ1-5,TRBV28,NA
CASSPPHNSPLHF,TGTGCCAGCAGCCCTCCACATAATTCACCCCTCCACTTT,NA,TRBJ1-6,TRBV5-6,NA
CASSRGPLSSGANVLTF,TGCGCCAGCAGCCGAGGTCCGCTGAGCTCTGGGGCCAACGTCCTGACTTTC,NA,TRBJ2-6,TRBV4-3,NA
CASSSGTSNTEAFF,TGTGCCAGCAGTTCGGGGACATCGAACACTGAAGCTTTCTTT,NA,TRBJ1-1,TRBV27,NA
CATSRSHGAYEQYF,TGTGCCACCAGCAGGTCCCACGGGGCGTACGAGCAGTACTTC,NA,TRBJ2-7,TRBV15,NA
CASSLFRTNTEQYF,TGCGCCAGCAGCTTGTTTAGGACTAACACCGAGCAGTACTTC,NA,TRBJ2-7,TRBV5-1,NA
CASSPGQGLSYEQYF,TGCGCCAGCAGCCCAGGACAGGGGCTATCCTACGAGCAGTACTTC,NA,TRBJ2-7,TRBV4-3,TRBD1